This T cell receptor beta chain was retrieved from a study of cytomegalovirus exposure and HLA in healthy donors. General study points: Solely CMV serostatus was available to characterize immune exposure. Later analysis identified several of the most significant clusters that appeared linked to common viral pathogens.

The PCR had 60 Vbeta and 13 Jbeta primers. Clones were sequenced by immunoSEQ multiplex PCR, and TCRdb holds only the in-frame ones, with some missing. Of approximately 130,000 clones in the sample, about four fifths are singletons; the top ten hold 3% to 4%. With 5 bases removed from V and 4 bases from J, the gap between germline ends came to 15 bases. The V gene's germline CDR1 is SGHRS and CDR2 YFSETQ. This CDR3 has 14 amino acids. In its sample, this clone was seen once. The target antigen is unknown. Sequencing was carried out using PBMCs. The sequence came from a woman in her 40s in good health and CMV-seronegative. The V gene is TRBV5-1, the J gene TRBJ1-2; possibly TRBD1 for D (5 bases). CDR3 nucleotides: TGCGCCAGCAGACCCCTGGGGGACTTCTATGGCTACACCTTC. It specifies CASRPLGDFYGYTF.